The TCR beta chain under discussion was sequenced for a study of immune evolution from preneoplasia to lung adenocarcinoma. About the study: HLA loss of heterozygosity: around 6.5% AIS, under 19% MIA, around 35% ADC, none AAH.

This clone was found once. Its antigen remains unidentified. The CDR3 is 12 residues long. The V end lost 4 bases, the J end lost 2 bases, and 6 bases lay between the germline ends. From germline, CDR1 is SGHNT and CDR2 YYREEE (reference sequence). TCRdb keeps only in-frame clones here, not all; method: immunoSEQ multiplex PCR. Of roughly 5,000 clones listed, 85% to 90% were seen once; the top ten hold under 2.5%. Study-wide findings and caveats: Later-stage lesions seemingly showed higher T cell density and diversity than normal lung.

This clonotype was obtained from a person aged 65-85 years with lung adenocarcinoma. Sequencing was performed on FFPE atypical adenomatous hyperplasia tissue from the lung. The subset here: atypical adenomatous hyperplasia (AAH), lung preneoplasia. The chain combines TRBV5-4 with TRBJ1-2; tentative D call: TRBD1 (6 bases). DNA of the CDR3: TGTGCCAGCAGCGACAGGAACTATGGCTACACCTTC. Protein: CASSDRNYGYTF.